This T cell receptor beta chain was obtained from a study of CD8+ T cells in alopecia areata. V gave up 0 bases and J gave up 0 bases, with 13 bases separating them. CDR1 is SGDLS, CDR2 YYNGEE, per germline. The CDR3 spans 18 residues. Treatment denoted: oral pan-JAK inhibitor, 5-10 mg twice daily. Collection of lesional scalp punch biopsies and peripheral blood was performed in alopecia areata patients. The sample holds a few counts of this clone. The sequencing template was cDNA reverse transcribed from extracted RNA. Profiled with immunoSEQ multiplex PCR; TCRdb holds only in-frame clones, not every one. The sample shows under 7,500 clones, around 65% of them seen only once.

Here the sequenced sample was skin, taken at week 4, from a patient treated with tofacitinib. This rearrangement joins TRBV9 to TRBJ2-6; perhaps TRBD1 as D (6 bases). The sequence was obtained from a human donor with alopecia areata. The CDR3: CASSVGTGWRSGANVLTF. In DNA form, the CDR3 reads TGTGCCAGCAGCGTAGGAACAGGGTGGCGCTCTGGGGCCAACGTCCTGACTTTC. Supplemented by reference TRBV9 and TRBJ2-6, the full variable domain reads DSGVTQTPKHLITATGQRVTLRCSPRSGDLSVYWYQQSLDQGLQFLIQYYNGEERAKGNILERFSAQQFPDLHSELNLSSLELGDSALYFCASSVGTGWRSGANVLTFGAGSRLTVL.